The TCR beta chain described here comes from a study of cytomegalovirus exposure and HLA in healthy donors (dated by TCRdb to about 2017). At the level of the whole study: According to an earlier analysis of 450 to 650 of the donors, some 180 million T cells yielded 95 million to 140 million unique TCR beta sequences and about 300 Gb of sequence data. A later analysis re-examined previously published TCR beta repertoires from 600 to 700 donors and added high-resolution HLA genotyping to investigate patterns of TCR occurrence. An early release covering just under 650 HLA-typed donors comprised about 300 gigabases of sequencing data and tens of millions of unique TCR sequences. On average, roughly 250,000 unique TCR beta nucleotide sequences were sequenced per donor among about 400 genotyped donors of the cohort, with about 17% of those sequences being non-productive. The study used immunosequencing to profile the T cell repertoires of approximately 690 subjects and linked those repertoires to cytomegalovirus serostatus. Typing coverage differed by locus: A, B, C, DRB1 and DQB1 were typed in about 620-640 donors, DQA1 in around 500, DPA1 in approximately 610, and DPB1 in 450 to 490. A handful of DR-DQ haplotypes were handled as single units for association and clustering because linkage in the cohort was strong. Along with the approximately 650-subject first cohort, a separate validation cohort of approximately 110 different subjects was used. The aim of the study was to test whether cataloging public T cell receptors could identify signatures of past pathogen exposure. Both class I and class II loci were covered by HLA typing, at four-digit resolution. Donor age, sex, ethnicity and CMV serostatus were compiled together with the repertoire data. All discovery cohort repertoires had been generated using a single sequencing platform. High-throughput TCR immunosequencing, statistical association of individual TCRs with disease status, and machine learning were combined to predict cytomegalovirus infection status. An earlier analysis of 587 of the donors used high-throughput TCR beta sequencing to judge whether each TCR beta V gene segment behaved as functional or pseudogenic. The later analysis used no new phenotypic data to find candidate immune exposures, relying instead on TCR beta sequences and their occurrence across donors. Among the roughly 370 genotyped donors, more than 70% belonged to the genetic ancestry cluster associated with self-reported Caucasian donors. Genome-wide SNP genotypes for about 55% of the roughly 670 donors were used in a later genetic analysis, which treated that subset as a discovery cohort. General study outcomes and caveats: A further reported finding was that TCR beta sequences accurately predicted the HLA-A and HLA-B alleles for most subjects in the first cohort. According to a later genetic analysis, donors in an Asian-associated ancestry cluster had fewer N-insertions in productive TCRs than the approximately 630-donor mean. Presence/absence analyses assumed roughly uniform sequencing depth across donors, an assumption that may not hold. Because the 87-base-pair reads could not distinguish some IMGT-functional V segments, including TRBV6-2 and TRBV6-3, those segments were excluded. Because counts were too low, 15 to 20 rarely observed V segments, including chromosome 9 orphons, were excluded from the earlier analysis of some 540 of the donors. The only immune exposure information available for the cohort was CMV serostatus. A cluster of highly shared sequence variants was judged likely to be a technical artifact of the sequencing pipeline. Several of the top co-occurrence clusters appeared to be linked to parvovirus B19, influenza, CMV and Epstein-Barr virus, according to a later analysis. According to a later analysis, TCR association rates differed among HLA loci, with DRB1 alleles showing the most associated TCRs and HLA-C alleles showing the fewest. A total of 164 TCR beta chains were listed by the study as associated with cytomegalovirus. Correlated functional status among segregating V segments might reflect linkage disequilibrium, but an unknown experimental factor could not be ruled out. HLA typing was unavailable for some donors at each locus, so association tests used only the typed subset. At a false discovery rate of 0.05, a later analysis linked around 17,000 TCR beta sequences to specific HLA alleles. When HLA alleles, especially DR and DQ, strongly co-occurred, TCR associations were difficult to assign to individual alleles. The cohort was sequenced for TCR beta chains only, and without alpha or paired-chain data the features that could be detected were limited. The classifier was reported to diagnose cytomegalovirus status with high specificity and sensitivity in both the original cohort and the validation cohort. V-gene and J-gene trimming of TCR beta chains was associated with a missense DCLRE1C variant in a later genetic analysis, and the association was replicated in an independent cohort. A few of the identified cytomegalovirus-associated TCR beta chains were confirmed in vitro to be specific for cytomegalovirus antigens. A later analysis found that HLA-associated TCR beta chains were more clonally expanded and had lower generation probabilities than equally common non-associated chains. Most TCR sequences were seen in very few donors, while some public TCRs were found in many individuals. It was suggested by the authors that the approach could potentially be generalized to other disease states and immunological phenotypes. A later analysis found that most CMV-associated TCR beta chains appeared HLA-restricted, with HLA associations seemingly driven largely by CMV exposure. In an earlier analysis of about 600 of the donors, most TCR beta V segments appeared in productive rearrangements about 90% or about 30% of the time, broadly matching IMGT annotations.

The cohort consisted of 666 healthy bone marrow donors. All cohort members were sampled while nominally healthy, although unrecorded immune exposures were likely present. The donor was CMV seropositive and was included in the group of approximately 310 seropositive cohort members. Every donor gave a peripheral blood sample, and the peripheral blood mononuclear cells from that sample were used for TCR beta sequencing. Genomic DNA was extracted from the blood cell samples with the Qiagen DNeasy Blood Extraction Kit. About this clone: The antigen it binds to is not known. Base-call qualities are not available, and no considerably larger clone is one nucleotide away.

Relative to germline, V is missing 0 bases and J is missing 2 bases, with 9 bases of the junction outside any gene match. The CDR3 sequence holds 18 residues, the cysteine and phenylalanine included. The read is trimmed to its CDR3 DNA, 54 bases read in frame from base 1. CDR1 and CDR2, per the germline V gene, are SGHAT and FQNNGV. Library method: the immunoSEQ multiplex PCR assay. The multiplex PCR relied on a mix of 60 forward primers for TCR Vbeta segments and 13 reverse primers for TCR Jbeta segments. The CDR3 region of rearranged TCR beta genes was amplified from genomic DNA with a multiplex PCR assay. The Illumina HiSeq System was used to sequence the amplified TCR beta libraries as 87-base-pair reads. The paper's data handling went like this. In a later analysis, tens of millions of unique TCR beta chains were counted across the roughly 610 repertoires, and about 9.9 million of these chains were shared by at least two donors. Raw reads were error-corrected and collapsed into unique sequences with a nearest-neighbor algorithm that merged closely related sequences to remove PCR and sequencing errors. V, D and J gene segments were assigned by aligning CDR3 sequences to IMGT reference sequences. Each retained sequence needed at least a six-nucleotide match to both a V gene segment and a J gene segment. Rearrangements were called productive when the CDR3 lacked stop codons and stayed in frame with V and J; all others were non-productive. Following IMGT convention, CDR3 was defined as the stretch from the second conserved V-encoded cysteine up to the conserved J-encoded phenylalanine. The earlier analysis of about 590 of the donors excluded sequences that lacked an unambiguous match to a single V gene segment. In an earlier analysis of a few hundred of the donors, a V segment was called functional when productive rearrangements were above 56.7%, and segregating when the standard deviation between donors exceeded 5%. A statistical classification framework was built to diagnose cytomegalovirus status from the catalog of TCR beta chain sequences. V and J gene assignment, in a later analysis, came from comparing TCR nucleotide sequences with IMGT/GENE-DB human TR gene sequences. Using the TCRdist pipeline, a later analysis assigned CDR3 sequences along with most-parsimonious VDJ recombination scenarios. In a later analysis, each TCR beta chain was defined by its CDR3 amino acid sequence together with its V-gene family, and reads without a unique V-gene family were excluded. To address suspected cross-contamination and a sequencing artifact, a later analysis removed several hundred highly shared, low-generation-probability nucleotide sequences. In a later analysis, a clonal expansion index for each public chain was calculated from normalized within-repertoire ranks of inferred template counts. A later analysis computed generation probabilities with a VDJ recombination model fitted to out-of-frame rearrangements, and checked the results against IGoR. A later analysis scored TCR-TCR, TCR-HLA and TCR-CMV co-occurrence with hypergeometric tests, applying a repertoire-size bias correction to TCR pairs. False discovery rates were estimated in a later analysis by permuting HLA or CMV assignments 20 times. In a later analysis, co-occurring TCRs were grouped using DBSCAN, and TCRdist sequence similarity was added for clustering within HLA-allele-positive subsets. For co-occurrence clustering, repertoires with fewer than 30,000 or more than 120,000 public chains were excluded, along with 4 to 6 repertoires with anomalous nucleotide sharing. The immuneACCESS repertoire file appears here via TCRdb, limited to in-frame rearrangements. These files lack a portion of the clones; in checked studies, under half of the deficit traces to unresolved V genes, and the cause of the others is not known. For V, J and clone size, that table is used; D and trimming come from the DNA. This sample holds 75,000 to 90,000 clones; 55% to 65% were observed only once. Around 16% of the sample comes from the top ten.

The rearranged segments are TRBV11-2 and TRBJ2-1; TRBD1 agrees with 8 junctional bases. Input material: PBMCs. The receptor was derived from a woman aged 40 to 55 in good health and CMV-seropositive. In nucleotides, the sequence is TGTGCCAGCAGCTTAGATTGGGGGACAGGACAGACCTACAATGAGCAGTTCTTC. Its coded protein is CASSLDWGTGQTYNEQFF.